These 7 T cell receptor beta chains share one sample of origin, sequenced in a study of Ad26.COV2.S vaccination and SARS-CoV-2 variants. Profiling relied on immunoSEQ multiplex PCR, and the TCRdb table lists in-frame clones only, not all of them. The table lists under 150,000 clones, 80% to 90% of them singletons. The specimen was peripheral blood, collected after recovery from COVID-19. The receptors come from a human donor who had recovered from COVID-19.

The chain couples TRBV6-1 to TRBJ1-2, with D tentatively TRBD1 (5 bases). Trimming left V 3 bases short and J 4 bases short, with 15 bases between. Germline V lookup: CDR1 MNHNS, CDR2 SASEGT. The length of the CDR3 is 15 residues. The CDR3 spells CASSDRDPAGYGYTF. CDR3 in DNA: TGTGCCAGCAGTGACCGGGACCCCGCCGGCTATGGCTACACCTTC.

The chain couples TRBV11-2 to TRBJ2-1; D may be TRBD1 or TRBD2 (7 bases each). The CDR3 totals 16 residues. Germline V gives CDR1 SGHAT, CDR2 FQNNGV. V was cut by 1 base and J by 5 bases, with 15 bases left in between. The CDR3 sequence is CASSLGPGGQHNEQFF. CDR3 nucleotides: TGTGCCAGCAGCTTAGGTCCGGGGGGACAGCACAATGAGCAGTTCTTC.

CDR3 sequence reads: CASSRPRGQETQYF. The CDR3 nucleotides are TGTGCCAGCAGCCGCCCGAGGGGCCAAGAGACCCAGTACTTC. This sequence joins TRBV3-1 (or the pseudogene TRBV3-2) and TRBJ2-5; either TRBD1 or TRBD2 may supply D (5 bases each). This CDR3 spans 14 amino acids. Germline-derived CDR1 and CDR2 are LGHDT and YNNKEL (reference sequence). Trimming cost V 4 bases and J 1 base, with 10 bases left between them.

This chain joins TRBV10-1 and TRBJ1-1, with 9 bases fitting TRBD1. Germline V CDR1 and CDR2: WNHNN, SYGVQD (reference sequence). The junction had 6 bases not matched to a gene; V was cut back by 10 bases and J by 3 bases. The CDR3 contains 13 residues. The DNA of the CDR3 is TGCGCCAACAGGGGGCGTAGGCACACTGAAGCTTTCTTT. This codes for CANRGRRHTEAFF.

The chain employs TRBV18 and TRBJ2-7; no reliable D call. CDR1 and CDR2 (germline): KGHSH, LQKENI. The V and J ends lost 2 bases and 4 bases respectively, with 6 bases between them. CDR3 size: 12 residues. CDR3 sequence reads: CASSPAGYEQYF. CDR3 sequence (DNA): TGTGCCAGCTCACCAGCAGGATACGAGCAGTACTTC.

The chain recombines TRBV28 with TRBJ1-1, with unresolved D. Germline V gives CDR1 MDHEN, CDR2 SYDVKM. The CDR3 consists of 11 residues. With 5 bases removed from V and 5 bases from J, the gap between germline ends came to 6 bases. The CDR3 DNA follows: TGTGCCAGCAGTCCGAGGACTGAAGCTTTCTTT. Protein sequence: CASSPRTEAFF.

The V call is TRBV2, the J call TRBJ1-5; D not resolved. The CDR3 totals 12 residues. V was trimmed by 8 bases and J by 8 bases, leaving 13 bases between them. Germline CDR1 is SNHLY and CDR2 is FYNNEI. For the CDR3, the DNA is TGTGCCAGCGGAAAGCCCCCTGAGCCCCAGCATTTT. Translation: CASGKPPEPQHF.